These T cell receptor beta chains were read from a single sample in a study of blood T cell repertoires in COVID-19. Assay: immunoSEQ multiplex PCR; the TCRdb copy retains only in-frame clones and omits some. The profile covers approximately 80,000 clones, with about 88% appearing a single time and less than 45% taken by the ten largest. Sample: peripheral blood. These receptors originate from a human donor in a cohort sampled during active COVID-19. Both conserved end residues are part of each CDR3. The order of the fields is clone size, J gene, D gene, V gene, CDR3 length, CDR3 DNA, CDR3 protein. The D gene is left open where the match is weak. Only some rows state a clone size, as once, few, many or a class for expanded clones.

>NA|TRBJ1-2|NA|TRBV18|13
TGTGCCAGCTCACCGACGGAGAACTATGGCTACACCTTC
CASSPTENYGYTF
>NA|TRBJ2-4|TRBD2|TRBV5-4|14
TGTGCCAGCAGCACTAGCGGGAGTTGGAACATTCAGTACTTC
CASSTSGSWNIQYF
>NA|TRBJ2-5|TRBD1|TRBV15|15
TGTGCCACCAGCAGAGTGACAGGGGGGGCAGAGACCCAGTACTTC
CATSRVTGGAETQYF
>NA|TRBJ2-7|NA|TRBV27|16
TGTGCCAACTCGACAGGAACCGACCGGAGGTCCTACGAGCAGTACTTC
CANSTGTDRRSYEQYF
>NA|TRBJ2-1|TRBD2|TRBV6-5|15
TGTGCCAGTTCCCCGACTAGCGGGAGCTTCAGTGAGCAGTTCTTC
CASSPTSGSFSEQFF
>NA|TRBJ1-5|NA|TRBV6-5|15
TGTGCCAGCAGTTACTCAGGGACAAAAAATCAGCCCCAGCATTTT
CASSYSGTKNQPQHF
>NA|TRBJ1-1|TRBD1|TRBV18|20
TGTGCCAGCTCATCCTCCGGGACAGGGGGCGCAGGGACCCGACGCACTGAAGCTTTCTTT
CASSSSGTGGAGTRRTEAFF
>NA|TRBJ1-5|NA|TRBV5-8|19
TGTGCCAGCAGCTTTGGTTGGCGGGACGCTAGGTCGGGCAGCCAGCCCCAGCATTTT
CASSFGWRDARSGSQPQHF
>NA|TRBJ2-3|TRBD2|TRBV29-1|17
TGCAGCGTTGACGCAATAGGGTTAGCGGGGCGCACAGATACGCAGTATTTT
CSVDAIGLAGRTDTQYF
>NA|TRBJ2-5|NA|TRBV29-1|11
TGCAGCGCTAGCGAGACAGAGACCCAGTACTTC
CSASETETQYF
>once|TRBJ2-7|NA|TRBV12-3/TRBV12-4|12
TGTGCCAGCAGTTCGGAGGGCTACGAGCAGTACTTC
CASSSEGYEQYF
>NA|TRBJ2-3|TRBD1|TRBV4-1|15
TGCGCCAGCAGCCAAGTTGACAGGGGACCAGATACGCAGTATTTT
CASSQVDRGPDTQYF
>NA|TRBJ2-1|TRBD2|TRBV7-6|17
TGTGCCAGCAGCTTTACAGTAGCGGGTTCAAACTACAATGAGCAGTTCTTC
CASSFTVAGSNYNEQFF
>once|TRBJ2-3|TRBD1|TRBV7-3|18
TGTGCCAGCAGCTCATCCGGGACAGGGGAATCTAGCACAGATACGCAGTATTTT
CASSSSGTGESSTDTQYF
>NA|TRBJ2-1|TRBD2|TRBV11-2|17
TGTGCCAGCAGCACATCTAGCGGGAGGGCAACCTACAATGAGCAGTTCTTC
CASSTSSGRATYNEQFF
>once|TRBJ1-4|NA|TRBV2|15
TGTGCCAGCTCAACTCCCCGGGTCGGCCAAGAAAAACTGTTTTTT
CASSTPRVGQEKLFF
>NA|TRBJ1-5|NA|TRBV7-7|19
TGTGCCAGCAGCCCCAGACACTGGCCGAGGGAGGTCAGAAATCAGCCCCAGCATTTT
CASSPRHWPREVRNQPQHF
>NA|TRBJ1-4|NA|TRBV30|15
TGTGCCTGGAGGTCGAGAAGCGATACTTCTGAAAAACTGTTTTTT
CAWRSRSDTSEKLFF
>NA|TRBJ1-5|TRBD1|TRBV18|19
TGTGCCAGCTCACATACCGCGCCGGGACAGGGTCCGTTGGGTCAGCCCCAGCATTTT
CASSHTAPGQGPLGQPQHF
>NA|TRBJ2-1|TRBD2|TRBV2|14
TGTGCCACCCGCCGGGGAGCGGGAACAAATGAGCAGTTCTTC
CATRRGAGTNEQFF
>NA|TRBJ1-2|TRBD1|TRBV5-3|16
TGTGCCAGAAGCTTGGCCAGGACAGGGGATAAGTATGGCTACACCTTC
CARSLARTGDKYGYTF
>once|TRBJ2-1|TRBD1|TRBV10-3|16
TGTGCCATCAGTGAGATGACAGGGAATCTTTACAATGAGCAGTTCTTC
CAISEMTGNLYNEQFF
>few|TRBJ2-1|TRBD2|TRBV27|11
TGTGCCAGCAGGCGGGAGTATGAGCAGTTCTTC
CASRREYEQFF
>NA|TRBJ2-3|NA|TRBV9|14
TGTGCCAGCAGCCGGGACTCCTTCACAGATACGCAGTATTTT
CASSRDSFTDTQYF
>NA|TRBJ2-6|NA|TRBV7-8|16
TGTGCCAGCAGCCAATGGGCTGGCTCTGGGGCCAACGTCCTGACTTTC
CASSQWAGSGANVLTF
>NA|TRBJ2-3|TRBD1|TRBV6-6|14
TGTGCCAGCAGAAGGACAGGGGGCACAGATACGCAGTATTTT
CASRRTGGTDTQYF
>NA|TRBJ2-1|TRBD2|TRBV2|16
TGTGCCAGCAGTAAGGGGACTAGCGGGAGGAGTAATGAGCAGTTCTTC
CASSKGTSGRSNEQFF
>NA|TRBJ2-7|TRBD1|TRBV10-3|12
TGTGCCATCGACCCAGGGGGCGACGAGCAGTACTTC
CAIDPGGDEQYF
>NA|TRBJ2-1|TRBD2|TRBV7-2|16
TGTGCCAGCAGCCCCAAAGCGGGAATCGGCAACAATGAGCAGTTCTTC
CASSPKAGIGNNEQFF
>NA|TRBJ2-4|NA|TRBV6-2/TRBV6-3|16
TGTGCCAGCAGTTACTTATTGGGCAGCAGCAAAAACATTCAGTACTTC
CASSYLLGSSKNIQYF
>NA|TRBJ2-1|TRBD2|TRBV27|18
TGTGCCAGCAGTTTATACCCCCGGGGGGTAGCGGGTAGCAATGAGCAGTTCTTC
CASSLYPRGVAGSNEQFF
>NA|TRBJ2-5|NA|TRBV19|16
TGTGCCAGTAGTGCCCCCGGGGTAGAGGGTCGGGAGACCCAGTACTTC
CASSAPGVEGRETQYF
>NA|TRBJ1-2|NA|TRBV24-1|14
TGTGCCACCAGTGATGCGGGACGGGAATATGGCTACACCTTC
CATSDAGREYGYTF
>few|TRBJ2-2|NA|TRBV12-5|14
TGTGCTAGTGGTCTCCGACTTGTCGCCGGGGAGCTGTTTTTT
CASGLRLVAGELFF
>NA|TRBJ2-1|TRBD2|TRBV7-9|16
TGTGCCAGCAGCTTATCCCTAGCGGGCAGTTACAATGAGCAGTTCTTC
CASSLSLAGSYNEQFF
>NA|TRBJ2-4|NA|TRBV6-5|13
TGTGCCAGTGCGCTCGTTCCCGAAAACATTCAGTACTTC
CASALVPENIQYF
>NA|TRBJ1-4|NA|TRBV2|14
TGTGCCAGCAGCCAGGGGAGACAATATGAAAAACTGTTTTTT
CASSQGRQYEKLFF
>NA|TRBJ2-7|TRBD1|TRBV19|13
TGTGCCACCGCCCCGGGACAGGGATACGAGCAGTACTTC
CATAPGQGYEQYF
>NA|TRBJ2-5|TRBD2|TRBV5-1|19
TGCGCCAGCAGCCCCATGGCCCCCTCTAGCGGGGGGTCATTAGAGACCCAGTACTTC
CASSPMAPSSGGSLETQYF
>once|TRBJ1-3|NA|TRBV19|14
TGTGCCAGTAGTCAGGGAGGGGCTGGAAACACCATATATTTT
CASSQGGAGNTIYF
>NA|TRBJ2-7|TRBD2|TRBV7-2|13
TGTGCCAGCAGCTCACCGGGACTAAGGGAGCAGTACTTC
CASSSPGLREQYF
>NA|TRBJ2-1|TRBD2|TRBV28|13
TGTGCCAGCAGTATGCTAGCGGTTGGGGGTGGGTTCTTC
CASSMLAVGGGFF
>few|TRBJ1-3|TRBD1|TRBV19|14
TGTGCCAGTAGTGGGACAGTCTCTGGAAACACCATATATTTT
CASSGTVSGNTIYF
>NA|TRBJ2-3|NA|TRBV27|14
TGTGCCAGCAGTAAGCGGGCCCTCACAGATACGCAGTATTTT
CASSKRALTDTQYF
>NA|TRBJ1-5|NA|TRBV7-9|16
TGTGCCAGCAGCTTTCGGTCAGGGAAGGGCAATCAGCCCCAGCATTTT
CASSFRSGKGNQPQHF
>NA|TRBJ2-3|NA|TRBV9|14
TGTGCCAGCAGCGAGGGAGGTACCACAGATACGCAGTATTTT
CASSEGGTTDTQYF
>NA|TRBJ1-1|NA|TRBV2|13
TGTGCCAGCCACAGGTTCCCCGGGACTGAAGCTTTCTTT
CASHRFPGTEAFF
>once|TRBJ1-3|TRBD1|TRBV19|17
TGTGCCAGTAGTAGGGGGACAGGGTCAATCTCTGGAAACACCATATATTTT
CASSRGTGSISGNTIYF
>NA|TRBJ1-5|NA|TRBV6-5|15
TGTGCCAGCAGTTACTCCGACAGGTCCCTAAGGGCCCAGCATTTT
CASSYSDRSLRAQHF
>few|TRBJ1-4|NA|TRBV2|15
TGTGCCAGCTCCACCCCGAGAGTGGCGGAAGAAAAACTGTTTTTT
CASSTPRVAEEKLFF
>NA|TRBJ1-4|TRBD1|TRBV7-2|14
TGTGCCAGCAGTCCGGGACAGATTAATGAAAAACTGTTTTTT
CASSPGQINEKLFF
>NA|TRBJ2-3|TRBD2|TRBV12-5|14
TGTGCTAGTGGACTTAGCGGGGGGGCGGGTACGCAGTATTTT
CASGLSGGAGTQYF
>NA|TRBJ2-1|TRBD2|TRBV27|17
TGTGCCAGCAGTGGAGTCCGGGGGGAGGGCCAGTACAATGAGCAGTTCTTC
CASSGVRGEGQYNEQFF
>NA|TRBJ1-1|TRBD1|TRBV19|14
TGTGCCAGTAGTATCCGGGACAGACTGAAGGAAGCTTTCTTT
CASSIRDRLKEAFF
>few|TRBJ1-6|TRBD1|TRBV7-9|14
TGTGCCAGCAGCTCCGGGACAGGGTTTTCACCCCTCCACTTT
CASSSGTGFSPLHF
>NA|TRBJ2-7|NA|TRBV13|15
TGTGCCAGCAGCTTCGGTAACCGGGACTTCCCTAGGCAGTACTTC
CASSFGNRDFPRQYF
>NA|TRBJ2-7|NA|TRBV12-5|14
TGTGCTAGTGCGATAGCGGAGTCTAGGTCTGGGAAGTACTTC
CASAIAESRSGKYF
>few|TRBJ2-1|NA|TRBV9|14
TGTGCCAGCAGCGTAGCGTTGGAGTCCAATGAGCAGTTCTTC
CASSVALESNEQFF
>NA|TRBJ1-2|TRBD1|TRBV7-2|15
TGTGCCAGCAGCTCCAGACAGGGGGTGAACTATGGCTACACCTTC
CASSSRQGVNYGYTF
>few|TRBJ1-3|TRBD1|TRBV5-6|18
TGTGCCAGCAGCGTGATAAAACGGGACAGGGGACGCGGAAACACCATATATTTT
CASSVIKRDRGRGNTIYF